The 30 T cell receptor beta chains below were found in one sample sequenced in a study of shared clonotypes between healthy human individuals. The assay was immunoSEQ multiplex PCR, and TCRdb's table has in-frame clones only and misses some. Here the sample spans around 350,000 clones, about 73% being singletons. The sample was memory CD4+ T cells sorted from blood. The sample's subset: CD45RA-negative fraction. All receptors come from a man aged 25 to 45 in good health.

The V call is TRBV11-2, the J call TRBJ2-1; D gene uncertain. The CDR3 has 14 residues. Between the trimmed V and J ends, which lost 4 bases and 5 bases, there was a span of 12 bases. Germline CDR1 is SGHAT and CDR2 is FQNNGV. The CDR3 DNA reads as TGTGCCAGCAGCTCTCGGGCGTTTAACAATGAGCAGTTCTTC. Its translation: CASSSRAFNNEQFF.

This chain uses TRBV5-6 with TRBJ2-7; TRBD2 matches 7 bases. CDR1 SGHDT and CDR2 YYEEEE come from the germline V gene. The V gene end was trimmed by 4 bases and the J gene end by 2 bases; junction bases not matched to a gene: 9. The CDR3 loop spans 15 amino acids. The DNA for the CDR3 is TGTGCCAGCAGCGTACTTCCTAGCGGAACCTACGAGCAGTACTTC. It translates to CASSVLPSGTYEQYF.

This clone appeared once. The chain links TRBV6-1 to TRBJ1-1; D unclear. CDR1 and CDR2 from the germline V gene are MNHNS and SASEGT. This CDR3 has 11 residues. V was shortened by 6 bases and J by 10 bases, with 12 bases between the two germline ends. The CDR3 here is CASRSNGLAFF. The CDR3 coding sequence is TGTGCCAGCAGATCAAATGGATTAGCTTTCTTT.

This clone was found a few times. The CDR3 loop reads CSVEAAGLAENEQFF. The CDR3 nucleotides are TGCAGCGTTGAAGCAGCAGGACTAGCGGAAAATGAGCAGTTCTTC. The rearrangement uses TRBV29-1 and TRBJ2-1, with TRBD2 matching over 10 bases. Germline CDR1 and CDR2: SQVTM and ANQGSEA. The junction had 7 bases not matched to a gene; V was cut back by 1 base and J by 7 bases. CDR3 length: 15 amino acids.

The V gene is TRBV4-2, the J gene TRBJ1-4; D remains ambiguous. The V end was cut by 4 bases, the J end by 0 bases, with 6 bases between. The CDR3 covers 14 residues. The germline gives CDR1 LGHNA, CDR2 YNFKEQ. CDR3 residues: CASSREPTNEKLFF. In DNA form, the CDR3 reads TGTGCCAGCAGCCGAGAGCCAACTAATGAAAAACTGTTTTTT.

This clone has just one count. The rearrangement joins TRBV5-1 to TRBJ2-7, with D possibly TRBD1 on 6 matching bases. This CDR3 is 15 amino acids long. The V gene's germline CDR1 is SGHRS and CDR2 YFSETQ. Trimming took 4 bases from V and 0 from J, leaving 14 bases between them. The CDR3 protein is CASSPTGLRSYEQYF. CDR3 nucleotide sequence: TGCGCCAGCAGCCCGACAGGCCTTCGCTCCTACGAGCAGTACTTC. Full variable domain (missing parts from reference TRBV5-1 and TRBJ2-7): KAGVTQTPRYLIKTRGQQVTLSCSPISGHRSVSWYQQTPGQGLQFLFEYFSETQRNKGNFPGRFSGRQFSNSRSEMNVSTLELGDSALYLCASSPTGLRSYEQYFGPGTRLTVT.

V and J are TRBV15 and TRBJ2-1, with D uncertain. CDR1 and CDR2 from the germline V gene are LNHNV and YYDKDF (reference sequence). Trimming left V 3 bases short and J 3 bases short, with 18 bases between. The CDR3 loop spans 17 amino acids. CDR3 coding DNA: TGTGCCACCAGCAGTGCCCACGGACGCCGCGTCTACAATGAGCAGTTCTTC. It translates to CATSSAHGRRVYNEQFF.

The rearrangement uses TRBV11-2 and TRBJ2-7; D perhaps matches TRBD1 (6 bases). The CDR3 extends over 14 amino acids. Trimming shortened V by 3 bases and J by 7 bases, and 16 bases separated the two germline ends. Germline V gene sequence: CDR1 SGHAT, CDR2 FQNNGV. Written as DNA, the CDR3 is TGTGCCAGCAGCTTTCACACAGGGCCGGGGGAGCAGTACTTC. This encodes CASSFHTGPGEQYF.

As for this clone: Other DNA variants within this sample encode the same CDR3. The J gene is TRBJ2-1, the V gene TRBV18, with D perhaps TRBD1 (6 bases). CDR3 size: 16 residues. Trimming took 0 bases from V and 3 from J, leaving 12 bases between them. The germline gives CDR1 KGHSH, CDR2 LQKENI. CDR3 loop: CASSPPIRGDYNEQFF. The CDR3 DNA reads TGTGCCAGCTCACCACCGATCAGGGGTGACTACAATGAGCAGTTCTTC. The variable domain in full, completed from reference TRBV18 and TRBJ2-1, reads NAGVMQNPRHLVRRRGQEARLRCSPMKGHSHVYWYRQLPEEGLKFMVYLQKENIIDESGMPKERFSAEFPKEGPSILRIQQVVRGDSAAYFCASSPPIRGDYNEQFFGPGTRLTVL.

The V and J genes are TRBV30 and TRBJ1-1; no clear D gene. The CDR3 covers 12 residues. The germline V gene has CDR1 GTSNPN and CDR2 SVGIG (reference sequence). Trimming shortened V by 1 base and J by 4 bases, and 7 bases separated the two germline ends. In nucleotides, the CDR3 is TGTGCCTGGAGTGAAAGGTCCACTGAAGCTTTCTTT. This gives the protein CAWSERSTEAFF.

The chain combines TRBV7-2 with TRBJ2-7; D is uncertain. CDR3 length: 11 amino acids. From germline, CDR1 is SGHTA and CDR2 FQGNSA. V was trimmed by 5 bases and J by 2 bases, leaving 4 bases between them. The DNA of the CDR3 is TGTGCCAGCAGCCAGGCCTACGAGCAGTACTTC. Translated: CASSQAYEQYF.

This clone has only one observation. A read error is possible here, since a much larger clone lies one base away. V gene TRBV11-2 combines with J gene TRBJ2-1; D unclear. The CDR3 covers 11 residues. V was clipped by 0 bases and J by 6 bases, with 0 bases between them. Germline V gene data show CDR1 as SGHAT and CDR2 as FQNNGV. CDR3 protein: CASSLDNEQFF. The CDR3 nucleotides are TGTGCCAGCAGCTTAGACAATGAGCAGTTCTTC.

CDR3 in amino acids: CASSSSPRETQYF. DNA for the CDR3: TGTGCCAGCAGCTCCAGCCCAAGAGAGACCCAGTACTTC. V is TRBV11-2 and J is TRBJ2-5; D is uncertain. V lost 4 bases and J 4 bases, leaving 10 bases between the germline ends. CDR1 is SGHAT, CDR2 FQNNGV, per germline. CDR3 length: 13 residues.

In its sample, this clone was seen a few times. The sample contains more than one DNA sequence encoding this CDR3. This sequence joins TRBV10-1 and TRBJ2-5, with D maybe TRBD2 (5 bases). This CDR3 comprises 12 residues. V was cut by 2 bases and J by 4 bases, with 5 bases left in between. Germline values: CDR1 WNHNN, CDR2 SYGVQD (reference sequence). The CDR3 DNA reads TGCGCCAGCAGTGAGGAGGGAGAGACCCAGTACTTC. It is translated as CASSEEGETQYF.

The chain carries TRBV28 and TRBJ1-2; tentatively, D is TRBD1 (6 bases). Germline CDR1 reads MDHEN; CDR2 reads SYDVKM. The CDR3 runs 14 residues. Trimming left V 4 bases short and J 2 bases short, with 11 bases between. The CDR3 DNA follows: TGTGCCAGCAGTTCGTATCAGGGGAACTATGGCTACACCTTC. It encodes CASSSYQGNYGYTF.

The chain is built from TRBV9 and TRBJ2-5, with TRBD2 matching 7 bases. V shed 2 bases, J shed 1 base, and the junction held 8 bases outside the gene matches. The CDR3 loop spans 16 amino acids. Germline-derived CDR1 and CDR2 are SGDLS and YYNGEE. CDR3: CASSVGASGIQETQYF. Written as DNA, the CDR3 is TGTGCCAGCAGCGTTGGGGCTAGCGGCATCCAAGAGACCCAGTACTTC.

This clone was seen only a few times. V is TRBV7-7 and J is TRBJ2-3; D is possibly TRBD1 or TRBD2 (5 bases each). Trimming stripped 6 bases from V and 4 bases from J, with 11 bases between. Per germline, CDR1 SSHAT and CDR2 FNYEAQ (reference sequence). The CDR3 is 13 residues long. The CDR3 coding sequence is TGTGCCAGCAGTCCGGGACGCTCAGATACGCAGTATTTT. This codes for CASSPGRSDTQYF.

This chain uses TRBV25-1 with TRBJ2-2, with a tentative D call TRBD1 (6 bases). The CDR3 runs to 15 residues. V shed 3 bases and J shed 1 base, with 9 bases lying between them. Per germline, CDR1 MGHDK and CDR2 SYGVNS. CDR3 nucleotides: TGTGCCAGCAGTGACCCACAGGGGAACACCGGGGAGCTGTTTTTT. Encoded protein: CASSDPQGNTGELFF.

The chain's CDR3 is CASSLTGEGRAFF. In nucleotides, the CDR3 is TGTGCCAGCAGCTTAACAGGGGAGGGTCGAGCTTTCTTT. The genes are TRBV11-2 and TRBJ1-1; 7 bases align to TRBD1. CDR1 and CDR2 (germline): SGHAT, FQNNGV. This CDR3 has 13 residues. V lost 2 bases to trimming and J lost 10 bases; unmatched junction nucleotides: 7. The full variable domain, completed using reference TRBV11-2 and TRBJ1-1, is EAGVAQSPRYKIIEKRQSVAFWCNPISGHATLYWYQQILGQGPKLLIQFQNNGVVDDSQLPKDRFSAERLKGVDSTLKIQPAKLEDSAVYLCASSLTGEGRAFFGQGTRLTVV.

The chain has TRBV6-1 and TRBJ1-5; possible D gene TRBD1, 6 bases. This CDR3 spans 13 amino acids. The V end lost 5 bases, the J end lost 9 bases, and 14 bases lay between the germline ends. The V gene's germline CDR1 is MNHNS and CDR2 SASEGT. Here the CDR3 DNA reads TGTGCCAGCAGTCTAAACAGGGTTCGGCCCCAGCATTTT. Amino acid sequence: CASSLNRVRPQHF.

This clone came up once. The rearrangement uses TRBV18 and TRBJ2-7; D not certain. Germline values: CDR1 KGHSH, CDR2 LQKENI. V lost 2 bases and J 0 bases, leaving 11 bases between the germline ends. The CDR3 covers 15 residues. The CDR3 DNA sequence: TGTGCCAGCTCACCATACGTCGAGAGCTCCTACGAGCAGTACTTC. It codes for CASSPYVESSYEQYF.

CDR3 protein: CASSSRVTGELFF. In nucleotides, the CDR3 is TGCGCCAGCAGCTCCAGGGTCACCGGGGAGCTGTTTTTT. The rearrangement links TRBV5-1 to TRBJ2-2, with D possibly TRBD1 on 5 matching bases. The CDR3 loop spans 13 amino acids. Trimming took 3 bases from V and 4 from J, leaving 7 bases between them. Germline-derived CDR1 and CDR2 are SGHRS and YFSETQ.

This sequence joins TRBV10-1 and TRBJ2-1; 10 bases fit TRBD2. J lost 0 bases, V lost 3 bases, and 5 bases had no gene match. This CDR3 comprises 17 residues. Germline V gene data show CDR1 as WNHNN and CDR2 as SYGVQD (reference sequence). CDR3 loop: CASSDLRTSGSYNEQFF. CDR3 bases: TGCGCCAGCAGTGACTTGAGGACTAGCGGCTCCTACAATGAGCAGTTCTTC.

The J gene is TRBJ1-2, the V gene TRBV25-1; 8 nucleotides align to TRBD1. The CDR3 covers 17 residues. CDR1 MGHDK and CDR2 SYGVNS come from the germline V gene. V gave up 4 bases and J gave up 8 bases; unmatched junction bases: 18. The CDR3 coding sequence is TGTGCCAGCAGTGGTAGGCCCTGGGACAGGCCTGTGGAGGGCTACACCTTC. It codes for CASSGRPWDRPVEGYTF.

V usage is TRBV27 and J usage is TRBJ2-1, with D unresolved. This CDR3 region has 15 residues. Trimming left V 7 bases short and J 0 bases short, with 13 bases between. The germline V gene has CDR1 MNHEY and CDR2 SMNVEV (reference sequence). CDR3 sequence: CASMQDGASYNEQFF. The CDR3 bases are TGTGCCAGCATGCAAGATGGAGCCTCCTACAATGAGCAGTTCTTC.

The chain couples TRBV12-5 to TRBJ2-1; D remains ambiguous. Deletions cut 7 bases from V and 6 bases from J, with 16 bases between. Per germline, CDR1 LGHNT and CDR2 FRNRAP. The CDR3 covers 14 residues. CDR3 amino acids: CASAPLGQVNEQFF. DNA for the CDR3: TGTGCTAGTGCCCCCCTTGGCCAGGTCAATGAGCAGTTCTTC.

J is TRBJ1-2 and V is TRBV11-2, with 7 positions matching TRBD1. CDR1 is SGHAT, CDR2 FQNNGV, per germline. V gave up 0 bases and J gave up 5 bases; unmatched junction bases: 0. CDR3 length: 13 residues. The CDR3 sequence: CASSLDRGYGYTF. Here the CDR3 DNA reads TGTGCCAGCAGCTTAGACAGGGGGTATGGCTACACCTTC.

The chain carries TRBV2 and TRBJ2-2; tentative D call: TRBD2 (6 bases). The CDR3 length is 13 residues. Trimming took 6 bases from V and 7 from J, leaving 12 bases between them. The germline V gene encodes CDR1 SNHLY and CDR2 FYNNEI. The CDR3: CASRRDRNGELFF. The CDR3 bases are TGTGCCAGCAGGCGGGATCGCAACGGGGAGCTGTTTTTT. Supplemented by reference TRBV2 and TRBJ2-2, the full variable domain reads EPEVTQTPSHQVTQMGQEVILRCVPISNHLYFYWYRQILGQKVEFLVSFYNNEISEKSEIFDDQFSVERPDGSNFTLKIRSTKLEDSAMYFCASRRDRNGELFFGEGSRLTVL.

V is TRBV5-1 and J is TRBJ2-7; TRBD1 is a possible D gene (6 bases). Trimming removed 0 bases at V and 5 bases at J, with 12 bases between. The CDR3 is 14 residues long. Germline lookup yields CDR1 SGHRS and CDR2 YFSETQ. CDR3 loop: CASSLASGAHEQYF. The CDR3 nucleotides are TGCGCCAGCAGCTTGGCGTCAGGGGCCCACGAGCAGTACTTC.

The table lists this clone with many counts. This chain uses TRBV10-3 with TRBJ2-1, with D perhaps TRBD2 (6 bases). The CDR3 is 13 amino acids. The germline V and J ends were trimmed by 4 bases and 3 bases, with 7 bases remaining between them. CDR1 is ENHRY, CDR2 SYGVKD, per germline. In DNA form, the CDR3 reads TGTGCCATCAGTGTGGACTACTACAATGAGCAGTTCTTC. As protein: CAISVDYYNEQFF.